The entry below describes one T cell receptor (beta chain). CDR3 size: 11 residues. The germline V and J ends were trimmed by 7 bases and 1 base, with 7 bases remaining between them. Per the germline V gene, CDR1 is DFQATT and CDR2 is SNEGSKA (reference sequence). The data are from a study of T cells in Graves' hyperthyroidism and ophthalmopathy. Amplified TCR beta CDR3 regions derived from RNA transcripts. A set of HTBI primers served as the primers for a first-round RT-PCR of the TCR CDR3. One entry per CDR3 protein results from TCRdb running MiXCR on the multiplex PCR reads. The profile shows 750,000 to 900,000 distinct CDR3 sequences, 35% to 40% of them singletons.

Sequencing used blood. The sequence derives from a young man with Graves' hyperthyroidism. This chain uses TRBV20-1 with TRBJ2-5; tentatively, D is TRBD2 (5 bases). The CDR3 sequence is CSDLAQETQYF. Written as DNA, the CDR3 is TGCAGTGATCTAGCCCAAGAGACCCAGTACTTC.